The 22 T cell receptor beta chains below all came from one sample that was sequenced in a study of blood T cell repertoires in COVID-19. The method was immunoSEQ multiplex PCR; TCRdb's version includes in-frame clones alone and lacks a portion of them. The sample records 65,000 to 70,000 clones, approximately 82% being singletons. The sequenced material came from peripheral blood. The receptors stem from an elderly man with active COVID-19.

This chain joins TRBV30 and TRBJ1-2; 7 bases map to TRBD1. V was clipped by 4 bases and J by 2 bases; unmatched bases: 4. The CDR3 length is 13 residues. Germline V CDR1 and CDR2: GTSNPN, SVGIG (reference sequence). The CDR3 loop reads CAWTRGLNYGYTF. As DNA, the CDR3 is TGTGCCTGGACCAGGGGGTTAAACTATGGCTACACCTTC.

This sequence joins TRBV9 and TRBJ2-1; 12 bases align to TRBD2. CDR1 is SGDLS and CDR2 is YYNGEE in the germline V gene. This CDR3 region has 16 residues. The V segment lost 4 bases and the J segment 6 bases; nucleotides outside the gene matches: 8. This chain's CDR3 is CASSTGLAGSSNEQFF. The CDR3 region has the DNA TGTGCCAGCAGCACAGGACTAGCGGGAAGTAGCAATGAGCAGTTCTTC.

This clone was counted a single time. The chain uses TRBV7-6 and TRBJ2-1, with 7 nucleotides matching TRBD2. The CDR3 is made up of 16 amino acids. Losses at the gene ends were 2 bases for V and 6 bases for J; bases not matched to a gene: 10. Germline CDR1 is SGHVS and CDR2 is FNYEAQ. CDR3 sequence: CASSLNPGGGLNEQFF. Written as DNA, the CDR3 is TGTGCCAGCAGCTTAAATCCGGGAGGAGGCCTCAATGAGCAGTTCTTC.

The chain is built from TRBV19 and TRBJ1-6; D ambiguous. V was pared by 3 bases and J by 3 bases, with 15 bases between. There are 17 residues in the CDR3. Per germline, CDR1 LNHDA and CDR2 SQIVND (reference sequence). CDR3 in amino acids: CASSIRWQEVYNSPLHF. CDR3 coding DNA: TGTGCCAGTAGTATTCGCTGGCAGGAGGTCTATAATTCACCCCTCCACTTT.

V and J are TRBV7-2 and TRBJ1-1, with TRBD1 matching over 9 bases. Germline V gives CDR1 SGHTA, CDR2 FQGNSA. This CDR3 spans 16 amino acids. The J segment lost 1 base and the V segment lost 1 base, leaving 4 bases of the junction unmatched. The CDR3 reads CASSLGGTGKNTEAFF. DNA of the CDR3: TGTGCCAGCAGCTTAGGGGGGACAGGGAAGAACACTGAAGCTTTCTTT. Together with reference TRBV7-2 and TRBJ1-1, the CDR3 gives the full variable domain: GAGVSQSPSNKVTEKGKDVELRCDPISGHTALYWYRQSLGQGLEFLIYFQGNSAPDKSGLPSDRFSAERTGGSVSTLTIQRTQQEDSAVYLCASSLGGTGKNTEAFFGQGTRLTVV.

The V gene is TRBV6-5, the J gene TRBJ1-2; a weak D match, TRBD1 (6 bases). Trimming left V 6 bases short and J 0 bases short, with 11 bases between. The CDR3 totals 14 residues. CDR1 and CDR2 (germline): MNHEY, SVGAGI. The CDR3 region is CASRRTVANYGYTF. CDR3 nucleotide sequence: TGTGCCAGCAGGAGGACAGTAGCTAACTATGGCTACACCTTC.

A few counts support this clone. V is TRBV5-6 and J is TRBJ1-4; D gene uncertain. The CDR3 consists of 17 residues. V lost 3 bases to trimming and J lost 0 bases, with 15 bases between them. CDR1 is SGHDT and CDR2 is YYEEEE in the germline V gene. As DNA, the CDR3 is TGTGCCAGCAGCTGGGCCCCCCGGCTTACAACTAATGAAAAACTGTTTTTT. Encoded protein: CASSWAPRLTTNEKLFF.

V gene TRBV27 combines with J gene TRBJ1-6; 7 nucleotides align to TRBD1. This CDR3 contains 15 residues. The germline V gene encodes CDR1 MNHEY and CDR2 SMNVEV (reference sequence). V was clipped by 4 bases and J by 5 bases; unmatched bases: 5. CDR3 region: CASSSRGQDNSPLHF. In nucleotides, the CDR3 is TGTGCCAGCAGTTCACGCGGACAGGATAATTCACCCCTCCACTTT.

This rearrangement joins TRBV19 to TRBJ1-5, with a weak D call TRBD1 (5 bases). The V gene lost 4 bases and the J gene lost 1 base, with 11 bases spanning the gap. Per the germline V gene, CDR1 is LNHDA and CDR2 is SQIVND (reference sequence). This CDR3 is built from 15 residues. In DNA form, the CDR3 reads TGTGCCAGTAGTAAGGGGTTAGGGAGCAATCAGCCCCAGCATTTT. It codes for CASSKGLGSNQPQHF.

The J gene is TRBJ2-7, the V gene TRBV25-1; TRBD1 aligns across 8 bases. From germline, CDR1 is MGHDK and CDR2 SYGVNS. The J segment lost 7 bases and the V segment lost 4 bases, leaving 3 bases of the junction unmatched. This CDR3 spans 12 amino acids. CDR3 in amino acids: CASSGTGQEQYF. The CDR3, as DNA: TGTGCCAGCAGTGGGACAGGGCAAGAGCAGTACTTC.

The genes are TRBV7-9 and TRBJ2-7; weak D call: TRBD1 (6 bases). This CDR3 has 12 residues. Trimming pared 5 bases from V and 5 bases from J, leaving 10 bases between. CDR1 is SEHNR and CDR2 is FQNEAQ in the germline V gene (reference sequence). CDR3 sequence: CASSPQGNEQYF. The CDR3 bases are TGTGCCAGCAGCCCCCAGGGGAACGAGCAGTACTTC.

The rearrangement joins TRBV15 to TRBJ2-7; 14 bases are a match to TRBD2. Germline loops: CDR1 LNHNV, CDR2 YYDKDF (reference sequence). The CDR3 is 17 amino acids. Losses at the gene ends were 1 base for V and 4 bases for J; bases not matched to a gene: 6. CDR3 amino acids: CATSRGLAGGLMYEQYF. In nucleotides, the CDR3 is TGTGCCACCAGCAGAGGACTAGCGGGGGGGCTCATGTACGAGCAGTACTTC. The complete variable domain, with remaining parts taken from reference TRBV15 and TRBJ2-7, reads DAMVIQNPRYQVTQFGKPVTLSCSQTLNHNVMYWYQQKSSQAPKLLFHYYDKDFNNEADTPDNFQSRRPNTSFCFLDIRSPGLGDTAMYLCATSRGLAGGLMYEQYFGPGTRLTVT.

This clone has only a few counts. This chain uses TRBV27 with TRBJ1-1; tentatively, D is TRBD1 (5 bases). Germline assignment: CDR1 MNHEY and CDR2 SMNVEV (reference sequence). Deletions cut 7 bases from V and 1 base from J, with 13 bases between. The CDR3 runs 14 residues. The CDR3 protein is CASKHDRQNTEAFF. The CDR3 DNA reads TGTGCCAGCAAACACGACAGACAGAACACTGAAGCTTTCTTT.

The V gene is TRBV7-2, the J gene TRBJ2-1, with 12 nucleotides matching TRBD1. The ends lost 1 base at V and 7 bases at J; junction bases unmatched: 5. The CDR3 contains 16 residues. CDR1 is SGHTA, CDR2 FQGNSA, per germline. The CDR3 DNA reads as TGTGCCAGCAGCTTAGGTGGGACAGGGGGCTCGAATGAGCAGTTCTTC. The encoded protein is CASSLGGTGGSNEQFF.

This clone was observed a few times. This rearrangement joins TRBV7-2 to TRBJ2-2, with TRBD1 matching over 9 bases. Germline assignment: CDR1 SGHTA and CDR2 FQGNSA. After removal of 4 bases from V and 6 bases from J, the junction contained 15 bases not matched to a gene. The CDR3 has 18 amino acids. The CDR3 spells CASSSAFVQGATAGELFF. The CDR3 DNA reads TGTGCCAGCAGCTCAGCGTTCGTACAGGGGGCTACCGCCGGGGAGCTGTTTTTT.

The CDR3 is CASSLLQGAYEQYF. The CDR3 nucleotides read TGCGCCAGCAGCTTGTTACAGGGGGCGTACGAGCAGTACTTC. This chain links TRBV5-1 with TRBJ2-7; 9 bases are a match to TRBD1. V was pared by 1 base and J by 4 bases, with 3 bases of the junction left unmatched. There are 14 residues in the CDR3. CDR1 is SGHRS and CDR2 is YFSETQ in the germline V gene.

CDR3 coding DNA: TGTGCCAGCAGCTTGGCCGCGGGGGGACCCGGGAGTGAGCAGTTCTTC. Its translation is CASSLAAGGPGSEQFF. V is TRBV5-8 and J is TRBJ2-1; 8 bases are shared with TRBD2. This CDR3 is 16 amino acids long. J gave up 9 bases and V 0 bases, and 11 bases lay outside the gene matches. Germline V gene data show CDR1 as SGHTS and CDR2 as YDEGEE. The whole variable domain, filled in from reference TRBV5-8 and TRBJ2-1, reads EAGVTQSPTHLIKTRGQQATLRCSPISGHTSVYWYQQALGLGLQFLLWYDEGEERNRGNFPPRFSGRQFPNYSSELNVNALELEDSALYLCASSLAAGGPGSEQFFGPGTRLTVL.

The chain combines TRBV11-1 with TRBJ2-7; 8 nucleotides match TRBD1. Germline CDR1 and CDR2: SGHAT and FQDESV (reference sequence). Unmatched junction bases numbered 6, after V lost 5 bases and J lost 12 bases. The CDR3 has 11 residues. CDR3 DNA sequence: TGTGCCAGCAGCCTGGACAGGGTACTGTACTTC. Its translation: CASSLDRVLYF.

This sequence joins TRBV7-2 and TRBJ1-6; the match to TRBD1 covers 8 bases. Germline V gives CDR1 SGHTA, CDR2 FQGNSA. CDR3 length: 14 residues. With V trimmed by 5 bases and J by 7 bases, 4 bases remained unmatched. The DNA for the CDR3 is TGTGCCAGCAGCCCGAGGACAGGGAATTCACCCCTCCACTTT. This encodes CASSPRTGNSPLHF.

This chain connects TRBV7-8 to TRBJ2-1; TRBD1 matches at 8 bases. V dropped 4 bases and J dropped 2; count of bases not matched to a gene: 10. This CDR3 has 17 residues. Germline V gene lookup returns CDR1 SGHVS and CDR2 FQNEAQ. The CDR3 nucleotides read TGTGCCAGCAGCTCGATTTTTGGGACAGGAACCTACAATGAGCAGTTCTTC. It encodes CASSSIFGTGTYNEQFF.

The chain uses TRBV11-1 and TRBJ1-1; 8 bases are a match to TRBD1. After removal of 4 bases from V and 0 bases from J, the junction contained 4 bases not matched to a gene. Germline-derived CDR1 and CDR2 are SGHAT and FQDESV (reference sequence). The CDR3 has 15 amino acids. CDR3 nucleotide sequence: TGTGCCAGCAGCTCGCGGACAGGGATGAACACTGAAGCTTTCTTT. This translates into CASSSRTGMNTEAFF.

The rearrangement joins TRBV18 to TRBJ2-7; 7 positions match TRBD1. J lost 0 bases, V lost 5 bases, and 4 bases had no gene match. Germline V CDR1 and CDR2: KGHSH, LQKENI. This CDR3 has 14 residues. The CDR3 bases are TGTGCCAGCTCAAGGGACAGTAGCTCCTACGAGCAGTACTTC. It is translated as CASSRDSSSYEQYF.